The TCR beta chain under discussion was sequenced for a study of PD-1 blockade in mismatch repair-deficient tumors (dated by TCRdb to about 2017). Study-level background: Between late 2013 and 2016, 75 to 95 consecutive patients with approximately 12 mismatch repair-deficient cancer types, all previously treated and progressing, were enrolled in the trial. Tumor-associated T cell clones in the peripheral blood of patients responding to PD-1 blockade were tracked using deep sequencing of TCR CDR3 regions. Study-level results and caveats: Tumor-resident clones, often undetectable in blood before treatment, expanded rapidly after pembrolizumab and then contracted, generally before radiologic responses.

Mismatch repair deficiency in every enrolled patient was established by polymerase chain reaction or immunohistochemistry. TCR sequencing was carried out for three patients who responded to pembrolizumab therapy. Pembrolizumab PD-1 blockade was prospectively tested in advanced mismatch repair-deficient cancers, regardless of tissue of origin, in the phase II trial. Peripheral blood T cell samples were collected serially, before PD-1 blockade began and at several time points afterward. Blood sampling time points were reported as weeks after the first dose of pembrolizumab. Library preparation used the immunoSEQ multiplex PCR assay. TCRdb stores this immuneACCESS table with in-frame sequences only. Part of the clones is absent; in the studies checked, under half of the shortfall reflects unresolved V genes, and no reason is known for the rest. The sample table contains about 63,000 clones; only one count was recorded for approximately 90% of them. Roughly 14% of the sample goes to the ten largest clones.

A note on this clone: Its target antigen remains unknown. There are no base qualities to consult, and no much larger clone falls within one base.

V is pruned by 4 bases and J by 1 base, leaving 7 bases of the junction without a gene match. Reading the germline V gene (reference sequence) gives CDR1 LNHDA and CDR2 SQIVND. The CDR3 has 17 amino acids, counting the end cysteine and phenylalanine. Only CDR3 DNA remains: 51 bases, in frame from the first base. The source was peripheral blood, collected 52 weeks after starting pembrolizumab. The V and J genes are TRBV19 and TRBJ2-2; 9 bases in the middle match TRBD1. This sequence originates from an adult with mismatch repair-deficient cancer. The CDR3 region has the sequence CASSTITGGRNTGELFF. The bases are TGTGCCAGTAGTACCATTACAGGGGGCAGGAACACCGGGGAGCTGTTTTTT.